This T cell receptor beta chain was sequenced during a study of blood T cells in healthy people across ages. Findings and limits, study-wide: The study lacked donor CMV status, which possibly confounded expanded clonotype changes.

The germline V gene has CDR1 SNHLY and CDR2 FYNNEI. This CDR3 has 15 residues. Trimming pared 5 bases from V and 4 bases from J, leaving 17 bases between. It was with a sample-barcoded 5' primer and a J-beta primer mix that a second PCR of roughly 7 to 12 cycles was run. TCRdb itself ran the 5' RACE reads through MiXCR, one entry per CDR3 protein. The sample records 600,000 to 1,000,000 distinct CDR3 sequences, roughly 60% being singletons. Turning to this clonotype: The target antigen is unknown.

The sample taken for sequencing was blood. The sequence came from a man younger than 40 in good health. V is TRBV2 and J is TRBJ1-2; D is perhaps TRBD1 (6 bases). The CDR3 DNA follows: TGTGCCAGCAGTCAACAAAGGACAGAGCTCTATGGCTACACCTTC. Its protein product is CASSQQRTELYGYTF.